Listed below are T cell receptor beta chains from one sample, sequenced in a study of blood T cell repertoires in COVID-19. Sequenced by immunoSEQ multiplex PCR; TCRdb stores in-frame clones only, minus some. The data show 100,000 to 150,000 clones, with around 76% seen just once and 2.3% held by the top ten. Input material: peripheral blood. The receptors here all came from a man in his sixties or seventies with acute or convalescent COVID-19. CDR3s include the opening cysteine and the closing phenylalanine or tryptophan.

>TRBJ2-1|TRBV10-3
CAIRSTSGGSYNEQFF
>TRBJ2-1|TRBV3-1/TRBV3-2
CASSQSGLSSYNEQFF
>TRBJ2-5|TRBV3-1/TRBV3-2
CASSQGQGRGETQYF
>TRBJ2-5|TRBV4-1
CASSQLAGGEEETQYF
>TRBJ2-1|TRBV12-2
CASRPPRVSKFF
>TRBJ1-6|TRBV7-8
CASSLERDSPLHF
>TRBJ2-1|TRBV5-1
CASSLSLSRSYNEQFF
>TRBJ1-2|TRBV19
CASGTPGQPNYGYTF
>TRBJ2-5|TRBV29-1
CSVGGQHQETQYF
>TRBJ2-7|TRBV4-2
CASSQGGGHEQYF
>TRBJ2-5|TRBV21-1
CASSKLAGEQETQYF
>TRBJ2-7|TRBV18
CASSPQGDTYEQYF
>TRBJ2-3|TRBV2
CASSERAGARTDTQYF
>TRBJ2-1|TRBV9
CASSGPGLNEQFF
>TRBJ1-1|TRBV6-1
CASSELALNTEAFF
>TRBJ2-2|TRBV29-1
CSFRDSGELFF
>TRBJ1-2|TRBV30
CASTTGDGYTF
>TRBJ1-3|TRBV11-1
CASSLPGNTIYF
>TRBJ2-2|TRBV6-4
CASSAGQATTGELFF
>TRBJ2-1|TRBV10-3
CAIRGLSGGAYNEQFF
>TRBJ1-5|TRBV5-4
CASSSGGTGDQPQHF
>TRBJ1-2|TRBV5-6
CASSGLRTGKNYGYTF
>TRBJ2-7|TRBV5-1
CASSKTGAGTGYEQYF
>TRBJ2-3|TRBV6-1
CASSESSGGPTDTQYF
>TRBJ2-7|TRBV5-1
CASSPGQGLSSEQYF
>TRBJ1-4|TRBV11-2
CASSLTAYNEKLFF
>TRBJ1-2|TRBV7-2
CASSFMTGNYGYTF
>TRBJ2-3|TRBV9
CASSVGQRTDTQYF
>TRBJ2-3|TRBV7-9
CASSFYRGFSTDTQYF
>TRBJ2-2|TRBV7-3
CASSAGGELFF
>TRBJ2-2|TRBV25-1
CASWGPGANTGELFF
>TRBJ2-3|TRBV5-1
CASSLQGFTDTQYF
>TRBJ1-4|TRBV19
CASKRQANEKLFF
>TRBJ2-7|TRBV15
CATSRLAGGSYEQYF
>TRBJ2-1|TRBV4-2
CASSQGSGGGIYNEQFF